This T cell receptor (beta chain) was retrieved from a study of CD8 T cells in ankylosing spondylitis. Overall study results and limits: Blood of patients with ankylosing spondylitis appeared to be characterized by a TCR beta motif of roughly eight highly homologous variants. A number of the motif variants had already been described in reactive arthritis synovial fluid and blood. Relatively scarce in peripheral blood, disease-linked clones were CD8+.

The V gene end was trimmed by 5 bases and the J gene end by 2 bases; junction bases not matched to a gene: 7. This CDR3 comprises 15 residues. Germline CDR1 DFQATT, CDR2 SNEGSKA (reference sequence). To note about this clonotype: As yet, its antigen is unknown.

Researchers built TCR beta libraries using quantitative 5'-RACE with molecular barcodes. A single record per CDR3 protein comes from TCRdb applying MiXCR to the 5' RACE reads. This table has under 850,000 distinct CDR3 sequences, around 20% appearing once. The gene calls are TRBV20-1 and TRBJ2-3, with 10 positions matching TRBD2. This TCR was recovered from a male donor with ankylosing spondylitis. The source material was blood, either unsorted or a sorted T cell fraction (not recorded which). The CDR3 loop is CSALLAGVATDTQYF. In DNA form, the CDR3 reads TGCAGTGCTCTTCTAGCGGGAGTTGCCACAGATACGCAGTATTTT.